Each of the 18 T cell receptor beta chains below was sequenced from the same sample in a study of OX40 agonist ivuxolimab in advanced cancers. The data were produced by immunoSEQ multiplex PCR, yet TCRdb's version contains in-frame clones alone and is incomplete. The sample includes tens of thousands of clones, approximately 90% of them seen just once. Here the sequenced sample was CD4+ or CD8+ T cells sorted from blood, taken in a trial of the OX40 agonist ivuxolimab. The receptors stem from an adult with an advanced solid tumor such as melanoma, head and neck, liver or kidney cancer.

This chain connects TRBV6-6 to TRBJ2-7; weak D call: TRBD2 (5 bases). The V gene lost 2 bases and the J gene lost 4 bases, with 12 bases spanning the gap. Looked up from germline, CDR1 is MNHNY and CDR2 is SVGAGI (reference sequence). The CDR3 runs to 14 residues. The CDR3 region is CASSYLLREYEQYF. Written as DNA, the CDR3 is TGTGCCAGCAGTTACCTTTTAAGGGAGTACGAGCAGTACTTC.

This chain uses TRBV28 with TRBJ1-5; maybe TRBD1 (6 bases). This CDR3 spans 15 amino acids. Per germline, CDR1 MDHEN and CDR2 SYDVKM. The V gene lost 5 bases and the J gene lost 6 bases, with 17 bases spanning the gap. CDR3 loop: CASSGSGDWGQPQHF. The CDR3 DNA reads TGTGCCAGCAGTGGCTCAGGGGACTGGGGTCAGCCCCAGCATTTT.

J is TRBJ2-5 and V is TRBV6-5; D not certain. The CDR3 has 13 residues. Germline V gives CDR1 MNHEY, CDR2 SVGAGI. Deletions cut 6 bases from V and 1 base from J, with 9 bases between. The CDR3 loop is CASSRRAQETQYF. In nucleotides, the CDR3 is TGTGCCAGCAGCCGCCGGGCCCAAGAGACCCAGTACTTC.

The V gene is TRBV5-4, the J gene TRBJ2-7, with 7 bases identical to TRBD1. The V segment lost 0 bases and the J segment 0 bases; nucleotides outside the gene matches: 3. The CDR3 runs to 15 residues. Germline loops: CDR1 SGHNT, CDR2 YYREEE (reference sequence). CDR3 DNA sequence: TGTGCCAGCAGCTTGGCCGGGGACAGCTCCTACGAGCAGTACTTC. It specifies CASSLAGDSSYEQYF.

The gene calls are TRBV2 and TRBJ1-2; TRBD1 aligns across 8 bases. CDR3 length: 13 residues. The V and J ends lost 4 bases and 5 bases, in that order; junction bases with no gene match: 3. CDR1 SNHLY and CDR2 FYNNEI come from the germline V gene. CDR3 loop: CASSVRTGYGYTF. In DNA form, the CDR3 reads TGTGCCAGCAGTGTGCGGACAGGGTATGGCTACACCTTC.

The chain uses TRBV28 and TRBJ1-2, with unresolved D. The ends were cut back, 5 bases at V and 4 bases at J, with 8 bases in the middle. The germline V gene has CDR1 MDHEN and CDR2 SYDVKM. This CDR3 has 12 amino acids. The CDR3 here is CASSVRAYGYTF. In DNA, the CDR3 is TGTGCCAGCAGTGTTCGGGCCTATGGCTACACCTTC.

V gene TRBV9 combines with J gene TRBJ2-3, with 15 bases aligning to TRBD2. The CDR3 totals 17 residues. CDR1 is SGDLS, CDR2 YYNGEE, per germline. With 3 bases clipped from V and 2 bases from J, the junction kept 4 bases outside the gene matches. CDR3 nucleotide sequence: TGTGCCAGCAGCGCGGGACTAGCGGGAGGCGCCACAGATACGCAGTATTTT. It is translated as CASSAGLAGGATDTQYF.

This chain links TRBV7-9 with TRBJ2-5, with 8 bases fitting TRBD2. This CDR3 region has 15 residues. Germline CDR1 SEHNR, CDR2 FQNEAQ (reference sequence). V shed 10 bases and J 1 base; nucleotides not matched to a gene: 11. CDR3 region: CATQLAEAPQETQYF. Here the CDR3 DNA reads TGTGCCACTCAACTAGCGGAAGCCCCCCAAGAGACCCAGTACTTC.

The genes are TRBV6-1 and TRBJ2-1, with 11 bases that match TRBD2. The CDR3 has 15 residues. The J segment lost 4 bases and the V segment lost 11 bases, leaving 10 bases of the junction unmatched. Germline CDR1 and CDR2: MNHNS and SASEGT. The CDR3 loop reads CAHGGLAEIYNEQFF. CDR3 DNA: TGTGCCCATGGGGGACTAGCGGAGATATACAATGAGCAGTTCTTC.

This chain links TRBV2 with TRBJ2-1; D not resolved. This CDR3 is 16 amino acids long. The germline V gene encodes CDR1 SNHLY and CDR2 FYNNEI. Trimming took off 6 bases at V and 3 bases at J, with 18 bases between the two ends. This CDR3 is CASSLTRGPDYNEQFF. CDR3 in DNA: TGTGCCAGCAGCCTTACGCGTGGACCCGACTACAATGAGCAGTTCTTC. Using reference TRBV2 and TRBJ2-1 for the parts outside the CDR3, the full variable domain is EPEVTQTPSHQVTQMGQEVILRCVPISNHLYFYWYRQILGQKVEFLVSFYNNEISEKSEIFDDQFSVERPDGSNFTLKIRSTKLEDSAMYFCASSLTRGPDYNEQFFGPGTRLTVL.

The chain joins TRBV9 to TRBJ2-5; TRBD1 matches 7 bases. The length of the CDR3 is 14 residues. V gave up 4 bases and J gave up 4 bases; unmatched junction bases: 7. The germline V gene has CDR1 SGDLS and CDR2 YYNGEE. The CDR3 spells CASSPGDRRETQYF. The CDR3 nucleotides read TGTGCCAGCAGCCCCGGGGACAGACGAGAGACCCAGTACTTC.

The genes are TRBV5-6 and TRBJ2-3, with 9 bases fitting TRBD2. This CDR3 spans 18 amino acids. With V trimmed by 0 bases and J by 2 bases, 10 bases remained unmatched. The germline V gene encodes CDR1 SGHDT and CDR2 YYEEEE. CDR3 amino acids: CASSLVFSLAGFTDTQYF. The CDR3 DNA sequence: TGTGCCAGCAGCTTGGTTTTTTCGCTAGCGGGATTCACAGATACGCAGTATTTT.

The chain couples TRBV28 to TRBJ1-1, with TRBD1 as a possible D gene (5 bases). The CDR3 contains 14 residues. Deletions cut 6 bases from V and 3 bases from J, with 14 bases between. Germline values: CDR1 MDHEN, CDR2 SYDVKM. Here the CDR3 reads CASSPGFHYTEAFF. CDR3 DNA: TGTGCCAGCAGCCCAGGGTTCCATTACACTGAAGCTTTCTTT.

This clone has a handful of counts. CDR3 loop: CASSLGGRLRETQYF. The CDR3, as DNA: TGTGCCAGCAGCTTAGGCGGGCGTTTAAGAGAGACCCAGTACTTC. This chain uses TRBV7-9 with TRBJ2-5; TRBD2 is a possible D gene (5 bases). Germline values: CDR1 SEHNR, CDR2 FQNEAQ (reference sequence). Trimming left V 1 base short and J 4 bases short, with 13 bases between. The CDR3 sequence is 15 residues long.

This chain joins TRBV7-2 and TRBJ2-7; D is possibly TRBD1 (5 bases). The CDR3 is 15 residues long. The germline V gene has CDR1 SGHTA and CDR2 FQGNSA. Trimming shortened V by 5 bases and J by 2 bases, and 16 bases separated the two germline ends. The CDR3, as DNA: TGTGCCAGCAGCGGAGAAGGGGTTGCCCCCTACGAGCAGTACTTC. Residues: CASSGEGVAPYEQYF.

This clone was found once. V and J are TRBV6-1 and TRBJ1-2; 9 bases line up with TRBD1. Germline CDR1 reads MNHNS; CDR2 reads SASEGT. The CDR3 is 14 residues long. The V segment lost 6 bases and the J segment 7 bases; nucleotides outside the gene matches: 9. CDR3 sequence (DNA): TGTGCCAGCAGAGATCGAACAGGGGGCGTTGGCTACACCTTC. Protein product: CASRDRTGGVGYTF.

V usage is TRBV6-5 and J usage is TRBJ2-4, with no clear D. This CDR3 has 16 amino acids. The germline CDR1 and CDR2 sequences are MNHEY and SVGAGI. Trimming pared 0 bases from V and 3 bases from J, leaving 12 bases between. CDR3 protein: CASSYSTGSHKNIQYF. The CDR3 nucleotides are TGTGCCAGCAGTTACTCGACTGGCAGCCACAAAAACATTCAGTACTTC.

The chain couples TRBV19 to TRBJ2-1; perhaps TRBD2 as D (5 bases). CDR3 size: 15 residues. The V end lost 8 bases, the J end lost 10 bases, and 24 bases lay between the germline ends. Germline-derived CDR1 and CDR2 are LNHDA and SQIVND (reference sequence). CDR3 bases: TGTGCCAGTGGAATGTCGAGCGGAGCCCTCATAGAGCAGTTCTTC. This sequence encodes CASGMSSGALIEQFF.